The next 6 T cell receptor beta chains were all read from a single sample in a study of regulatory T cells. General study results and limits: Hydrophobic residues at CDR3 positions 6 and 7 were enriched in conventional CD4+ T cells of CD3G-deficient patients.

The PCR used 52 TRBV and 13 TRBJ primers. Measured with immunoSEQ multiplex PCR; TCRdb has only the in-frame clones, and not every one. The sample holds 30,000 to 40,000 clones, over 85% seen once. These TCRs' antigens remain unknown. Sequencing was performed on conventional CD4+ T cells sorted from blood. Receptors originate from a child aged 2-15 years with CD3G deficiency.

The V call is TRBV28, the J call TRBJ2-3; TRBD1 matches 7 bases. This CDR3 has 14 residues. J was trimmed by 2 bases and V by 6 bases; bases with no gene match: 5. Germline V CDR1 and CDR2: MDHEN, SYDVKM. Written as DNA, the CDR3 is TGTGCCAGCAGCTACGGACAGGACACAGATACGCAGTATTTT. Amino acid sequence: CASSYGQDTDTQYF.

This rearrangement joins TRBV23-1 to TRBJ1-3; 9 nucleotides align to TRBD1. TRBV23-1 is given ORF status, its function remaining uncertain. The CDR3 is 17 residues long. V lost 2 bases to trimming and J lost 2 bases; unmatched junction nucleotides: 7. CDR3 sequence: CASSQERDRAAGNTIYF. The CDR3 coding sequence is TGCGCCAGCAGTCAAGAACGGGACAGGGCGGCTGGAAACACCATATATTTT.

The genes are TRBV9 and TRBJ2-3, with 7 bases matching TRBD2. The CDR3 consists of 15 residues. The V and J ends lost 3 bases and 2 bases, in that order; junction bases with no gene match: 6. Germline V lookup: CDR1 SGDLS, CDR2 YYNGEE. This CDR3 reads CASSAFAGDTDTQYF. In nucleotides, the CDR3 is TGTGCCAGCAGCGCGTTCGCGGGGGACACAGATACGCAGTATTTT. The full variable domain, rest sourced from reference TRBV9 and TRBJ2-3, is DSGVTQTPKHLITATGQRVTLRCSPRSGDLSVYWYQQSLDQGLQFLIQYYNGEERAKGNILERFSAQQFPDLHSELNLSSLELGDSALYFCASSAFAGDTDTQYFGPGTRLTVL.

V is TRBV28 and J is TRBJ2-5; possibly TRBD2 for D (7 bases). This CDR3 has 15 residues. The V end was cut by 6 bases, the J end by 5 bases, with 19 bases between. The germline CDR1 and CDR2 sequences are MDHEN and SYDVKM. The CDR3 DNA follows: TGTGCCAGCAGCCTAAGGGGGAGGGCCGACGAGACCCAGTACTTC. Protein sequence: CASSLRGRADETQYF.

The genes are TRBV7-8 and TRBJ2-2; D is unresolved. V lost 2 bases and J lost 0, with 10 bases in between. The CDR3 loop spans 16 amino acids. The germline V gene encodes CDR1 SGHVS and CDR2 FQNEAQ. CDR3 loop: CASSLRLRSNTGELFF. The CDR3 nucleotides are TGTGCCAGCAGCTTACGATTGCGGTCGAACACCGGGGAGCTGTTTTTT.

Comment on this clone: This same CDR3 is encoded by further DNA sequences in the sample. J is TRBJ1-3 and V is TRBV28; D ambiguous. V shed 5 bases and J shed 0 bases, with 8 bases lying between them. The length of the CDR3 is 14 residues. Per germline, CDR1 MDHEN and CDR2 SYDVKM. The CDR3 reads CASSGPGSGNTIYF. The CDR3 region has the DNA TGTGCCAGCAGTGGCCCCGGCTCTGGAAACACCATATATTTT.